This is a list of T cell receptor beta chains from one sample in a study of shared clonotypes between healthy human individuals. Generated by immunoSEQ multiplex PCR, the TCRdb table keeps only in-frame clones and is missing some. The data contain about 2 million clones, roughly 95% of them seen just once; the ten biggest clones take up more than 0.9%. Input material: naive CD8+ T cells sorted from blood. The receptors shown here come from a man aged 18 to 29 in good health. Both conserved end residues are part of each CDR3. The D gene is left open where the match is weak. Clone size appears in some rows only: once, few, many, or a class for an expanded clone.

clone size	D gene	J gene	V gene	CDR3 protein	CDR3 DNA
.	.	TRBJ1-1	TRBV7-7	CASSLGLDTEAFF	TGTGCTAGCAGCTTAGGGTTGGACACTGAAGCTTTCTTT
.	.	TRBJ1-1	TRBV7-6	CASSPPRSTNTEAFF	TGTGCCAGCAGCCCCCCGCGATCGACGAACACTGAAGCTTTCTTT
.	TRBD2	TRBJ2-1	TRBV5-6	CASTSGGPDEQFF	TGTGCCAGTACCTCGGGGGGGCCTGATGAGCAGTTCTTC
.	.	TRBJ2-1	TRBV28	CASSLRNYNEQFF	TGTGCCAGCAGTTTAAGGAATTACAATGAGCAGTTCTTC
.	.	TRBJ1-1	TRBV2	CASSELGNTEAFF	TGTGCCAGCAGTGAACTTGGGAACACTGAAGCTTTCTTT
.	.	TRBJ2-7	TRBV9	CASSSAGTYEQYF	TGTGCCAGCAGTTCCGCAGGGACCTACGAGCAGTACTTC
.	TRBD1	TRBJ2-4	TRBV5-5	CASSVRGQENIQYF	TGTGCCAGCAGCGTCAGGGGGCAAGAAAACATTCAGTACTTC
.	.	TRBJ1-1	TRBV2	CASSELGGTEAFF	TGTGCCAGCAGTGAATTGGGAGGCACTGAAGCTTTCTTT
.	.	TRBJ1-3	TRBV15	CATSSDASSGNTIYF	TGTGCCACCAGCAGCGACGCGAGCTCTGGAAACACCATATATTTT
.	TRBD1	TRBJ2-7	TRBV4-1	CASSQSIGQGVKGEQYF	TGCGCCAGCAGCCAATCTATCGGACAGGGGGTTAAGGGCGAGCAGTACTTC
.	.	TRBJ2-7	TRBV13	CASSPRGAEGKGEQYF	TGTGCCAGCAGCCCGCGGGGAGCGGAGGGAAAGGGCGAGCAGTACTTC
.	.	TRBJ1-1	TRBV30	CAWSLTGAEAFF	TGTGCCTGGAGTCTCACAGGTGCTGAAGCTTTCTTT
.	.	TRBJ2-1	TRBV14	CASSQDQHGIYNEQFF	TGTGCCAGCAGCCAAGATCAGCACGGAATCTACAATGAGCAGTTCTTC
once	TRBD2	TRBJ2-7	TRBV5-1	CASSSSPGLAGALSSYEQYF	TGCGCCAGCAGCTCAAGCCCGGGACTAGCGGGGGCCCTAAGCTCCTACGAGCAGTACTTC
.	.	TRBJ1-2	TRBV27	CASSLLASETHGYTF	TGTGCCAGCAGTTTATTGGCCAGTGAAACGCATGGCTACACCTTC
.	TRBD1	TRBJ2-7	TRBV27	CASSFGQGLYYEQYF	TGTGCCAGCAGTTTCGGACAGGGGCTTTACTACGAGCAGTACTTC
.	.	TRBJ2-7	TRBV7-6	CASSLTPSYEQYF	TGTGCCAGCAGCTTGACACCCTCCTACGAGCAGTACTTC
.	TRBD1	TRBJ2-7	TRBV2	CASRSPGGSYEQYF	TGTGCCAGCAGATCCCCAGGGGGCTCCTACGAGCAGTACTTC
.	TRBD2	TRBJ2-7	TRBV7-8	CASSPGIPGGTYEQYF	TGTGCCAGCAGCCCCGGGATCCCCGGGGGGACCTACGAGCAGTACTTC
.	TRBD1	TRBJ1-4	TRBV29-1	CSVPQGVSNEKLFF	TGCAGCGTTCCACAGGGGGTATCTAATGAAAAACTGTTTTTT
.	.	TRBJ1-1	TRBV7-9	CASSPASPGQNTEAFF	TGTGCCAGCAGCCCAGCCTCACCCGGACAGAACACTGAAGCTTTCTTT
.	.	TRBJ1-1	TRBV7-2	CASSSYEQGLIEAFF	TGTGCCAGCAGCTCCTATGAACAGGGCCTGATTGAAGCTTTCTTT
once	.	TRBJ2-7	TRBV5-1	CASSETGLVNEQYF	TGCGCCAGCAGCGAAACAGGGTTAGTGAACGAGCAGTACTTC
.	TRBD1	TRBJ1-1	TRBV11-2	CASSFGQGSDTEAFF	TGTGCCAGCAGCTTTGGACAGGGGAGCGACACTGAAGCTTTCTTT
.	.	TRBJ2-5	TRBV14	CASSRWDGTQETQYF	TGTGCCAGCAGCCGATGGGACGGTACCCAAGAGACCCAGTACTTC
.	.	TRBJ1-1	TRBV11-2	CASSLTNTEAFF	TGTGCCAGCAGCTTAACCAACACTGAAGCTTTCTTT
.	.	TRBJ1-6	TRBV27	CASSWEVARPLHF	TGTGCCAGCAGTTGGGAGGTTGCGAGGCCCCTCCACTTT
.	TRBD2	TRBJ2-5	TRBV5-6	CASSLGTSGVYETQYF	TGTGCCAGCAGCCTAGGGACTAGCGGGGTATATGAGACCCAGTACTTC
.	.	TRBJ2-3	TRBV4-1	CASSHYWDTQYF	TGCGCCAGCAGCCATTATTGGGATACGCAGTATTTT
.	TRBD2	TRBJ2-2	TRBV5-6	CASSGEGGELFF	TGTGCCAGCAGCGGGGAGGGCGGGGAGCTGTTTTTT
.	.	TRBJ2-7	TRBV13	CASSLGLGYEQYF	TGTGCCAGCAGCTTAGGGCTAGGGTACGAGCAGTACTTC
.	.	TRBJ1-5	TRBV9	CASSVWASNQPQHF	TGTGCCAGCAGCGTATGGGCGAGCAATCAGCCCCAGCATTTT
.	TRBD2	TRBJ2-5	TRBV4-3	CASSQEDLGWEGPETQYF	TGCGCCAGCAGCCAAGAAGACCTTGGGTGGGAGGGCCCGGAGACCCAGTACTTC
.	TRBD2	TRBJ2-7	TRBV4-1	CASSQRLAGAYEQYF	TGCGCCAGCAGCCAACGACTAGCGGGAGCCTACGAGCAGTACTTC
.	.	TRBJ2-7	TRBV5-6	CASSPGPAYEQYF	TGTGCCAGCAGCCCGGGACCCGCCTACGAGCAGTACTTC
.	.	TRBJ2-7	TRBV14	CASSQELAGNYEQYF	TGTGCCAGCAGCCAAGAATTGGCAGGGAACTACGAGCAGTACTTC
.	.	TRBJ2-2	TRBV30	CAWSPGTGNGELFF	TGTGCCTGGAGTCCGGGTACGGGTAACGGGGAGCTGTTTTTT
.	.	TRBJ2-7	TRBV6-1	CASSEGHAYEQYF	TGTGCCAGCAGTGAGGGTCACGCCTACGAGCAGTACTTC
.	.	TRBJ2-7	TRBV30	CAWSVHGIYEQYF	TGTGCCTGGAGTGTACATGGGATCTACGAGCAGTACTTC
.	.	TRBJ2-1	TRBV7-6	CASSLNGDEQFF	TGTGCCAGCAGCCTTAATGGGGATGAGCAGTTCTTC
.	.	TRBJ1-1	TRBV30	CAWSLGDTEAFF	TGTGCCTGGAGTCTAGGAGACACTGAAGCTTTCTTT
.	.	TRBJ1-2	TRBV9	CASSSSSSREDGYTF	TGTGCCAGCAGCTCGAGCAGTAGCAGGGAGGATGGCTACACCTTC
.	TRBD1	TRBJ2-7	TRBV7-2	CASSFAAHRGSYEQYF	TGTGCCAGCAGCTTTGCCGCCCACAGGGGCTCCTACGAGCAGTACTTC
.	.	TRBJ2-1	TRBV11-2	CASSPGPFYNEQFF	TGTGCCAGCAGCCCTGGGCCATTCTACAATGAGCAGTTCTTC
.	TRBD1	TRBJ2-3	TRBV7-2	CASSFGQGTADTQYF	TGTGCCAGCAGCTTCGGACAGGGGACAGCAGATACGCAGTATTTT
.	.	TRBJ2-1	TRBV6-5	CASSYSRWDEQFF	TGTGCCAGCAGTTACTCGAGGTGGGATGAGCAGTTCTTC
.	.	TRBJ1-3	TRBV4-1	CASSQVQGSGNTIYF	TGCGCCAGCAGCCAAGTCCAGGGGTCTGGAAACACCATATATTTT
.	TRBD2	TRBJ2-1	TRBV10-3	CAISDPGLALNEQFF	TGTGCCATCAGCGATCCGGGACTAGCGCTCAATGAGCAGTTCTTC
.	.	TRBJ2-3	TRBV7-9	CASSLNVTQYF	TGTGCCAGCAGCTTAAATGTCACGCAGTATTTT
.	TRBD2	TRBJ2-4	TRBV6-5	CASSYSAGVGKNIQYF	TGTGCCAGCAGTTACTCTGCGGGAGTGGGCAAAAACATTCAGTACTTC
.	TRBD1	TRBJ1-4	TRBV2	CASRMDRVNGNEKLFF	TGTGCCAGCAGGATGGACAGGGTGAATGGTAATGAAAAACTGTTTTTT